The 6 T cell receptor beta chains given below trace back to one sample, sequenced in a study of blood T cells in healthy people across ages. A second roughly 6 to 11 cycle PCR used barcoded and J-beta primers. Each CDR3 protein is one row after TCRdb ran MiXCR on the 5' RACE reads. The data hold around 650,000 distinct CDR3 sequences, with around two fifths observed a single time. Specimen: blood. These receptors were obtained from an elderly man in good health.

The gene calls are TRBV20-1 and TRBJ2-3, with 7 bases lining up with TRBD2. V shed 6 bases, J shed 0 bases, and the junction held 6 bases outside the gene matches. The V gene's germline CDR1 is DFQATT and CDR2 SNEGSKA (reference sequence). The CDR3 contains 14 residues. The CDR3 spells CSAQQRGSTDTQYF. The CDR3 nucleotides read TGCAGTGCCCAGCAGCGGGGTAGCACAGATACGCAGTATTTT.

This chain joins TRBV5-1 and TRBJ2-7; 9 bases align to TRBD1. The trim removed 3 bases at V and 3 bases at J, leaving 10 bases unmatched. Germline CDR1 and CDR2: SGHRS and YFSETQ. CDR3 size: 16 residues. The CDR3 is CASSSGTGRANYEQYF. The CDR3, as DNA: TGCGCCAGCAGCTCGGGGACAGGGAGGGCAAACTACGAGCAGTACTTC.

This clonotype appeared a few times. The rearrangement joins TRBV6-5 to TRBJ2-7, with D perhaps TRBD2 (7 bases). V dropped 0 bases and J dropped 2 bases, with 14 bases sitting between them. The germline V gene has CDR1 MNHEY and CDR2 SVGAGI. This CDR3 spans 16 amino acids. CDR3 coding DNA: TGTGCCAGCAGTTACTCGAAGGGAGGGGGGGCCTACGAGCAGTACTTC. Amino acids: CASSYSKGGGAYEQYF.

This rearrangement joins TRBV20-1 to TRBJ1-1; TRBD1 might be the D (5 bases). V was trimmed by 1 base and J by 4 bases, leaving 16 bases between them. Germline V gives CDR1 DFQATT, CDR2 SNEGSKA (reference sequence). The CDR3 loop spans 15 amino acids. The CDR3 nucleotides read TGCAGTGCTAGAGTAGTGGAAGGGGTGAGCACTGAAGCTTTCTTT. Its translation is CSARVVEGVSTEAFF.

The CDR3 bases are TGTGCCAGCAGCTCCGGCGGTTCCTATGGCTACACCTTC. It yields the protein CASSSGGSYGYTF. The V and J genes are TRBV7-2 and TRBJ1-2, with D hard to call. Trimming removed 4 bases from V and 4 bases from J, with 10 bases in between. The CDR3 runs 13 residues. Germline V lookup: CDR1 SGHTA, CDR2 FQGNSA.

This clonotype was seen more than once but under ten times. The chain carries TRBV6-6 and TRBJ1-2; tentative D call: TRBD1 (5 bases). Germline CDR1 reads MNHNY; CDR2 reads SVGAGI (reference sequence). Trimming stripped 8 bases from V and 8 bases from J, with 15 bases between. The CDR3 is made up of 12 amino acids. CDR3: CASVQGEGGYTF. In nucleotides, the CDR3 is TGTGCCAGCGTCCAAGGGGAGGGGGGCTACACCTTC.